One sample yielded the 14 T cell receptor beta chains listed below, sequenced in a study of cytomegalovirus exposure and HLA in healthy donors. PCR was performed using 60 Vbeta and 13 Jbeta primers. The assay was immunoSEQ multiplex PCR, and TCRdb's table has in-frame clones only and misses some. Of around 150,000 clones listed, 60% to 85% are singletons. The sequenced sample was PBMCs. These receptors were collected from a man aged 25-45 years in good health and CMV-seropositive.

CDR3 coding DNA: TGTGCCAGCAGGTACACCCTTTCGAGCTATGGCTACACCTTC. This encodes CASRYTLSSYGYTF. The chain recombines TRBV6-5 with TRBJ1-2, with D hard to call. This CDR3 is 14 amino acids long. The germline V and J ends were trimmed by 6 bases and 4 bases, with 15 bases remaining between them. Germline V gene data show CDR1 as MNHEY and CDR2 as SVGAGI.

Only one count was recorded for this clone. This chain's CDR3 is CAWSVRGFGQGRLGTEAFF. CDR3 DNA sequence: TGTGCCTGGAGTGTACGAGGTTTCGGACAGGGGCGCCTAGGGACTGAAGCTTTCTTT. This chain uses TRBV30 with TRBJ1-1; 9 bases agree with TRBD1. Per germline, CDR1 GTSNPN and CDR2 SVGIG (reference sequence). This CDR3 contains 19 residues. V was pared by 0 bases and J by 5 bases, with 19 bases of the junction left unmatched.

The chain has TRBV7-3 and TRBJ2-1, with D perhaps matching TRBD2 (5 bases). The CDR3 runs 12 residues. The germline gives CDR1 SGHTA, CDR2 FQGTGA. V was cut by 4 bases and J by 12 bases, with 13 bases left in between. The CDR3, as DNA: TGTGCCAGCAGCTCCCGGGGATCAGGGCAGTTCTTC. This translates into CASSSRGSGQFF.

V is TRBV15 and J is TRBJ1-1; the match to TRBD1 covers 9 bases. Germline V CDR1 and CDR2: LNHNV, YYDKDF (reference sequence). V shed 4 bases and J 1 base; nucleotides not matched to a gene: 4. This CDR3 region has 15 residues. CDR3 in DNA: TGTGCCACCAGCAAAGGGACAGGGCCGAACACTGAAGCTTTCTTT. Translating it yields CATSKGTGPNTEAFF.

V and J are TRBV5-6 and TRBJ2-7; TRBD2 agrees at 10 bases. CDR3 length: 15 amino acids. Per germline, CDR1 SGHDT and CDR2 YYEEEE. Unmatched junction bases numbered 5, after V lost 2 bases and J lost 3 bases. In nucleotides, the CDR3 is TGTGCCAGCAGCTTACTAGCGGGAAAACACTACGAGCAGTACTTC. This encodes CASSLLAGKHYEQYF.

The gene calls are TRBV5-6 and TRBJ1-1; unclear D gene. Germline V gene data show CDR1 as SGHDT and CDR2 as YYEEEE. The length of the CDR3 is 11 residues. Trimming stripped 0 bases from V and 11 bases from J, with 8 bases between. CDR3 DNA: TGTGCCAGCAGCTTGGGTGCGTCGGCTTTCTTT. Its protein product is CASSLGASAFF.

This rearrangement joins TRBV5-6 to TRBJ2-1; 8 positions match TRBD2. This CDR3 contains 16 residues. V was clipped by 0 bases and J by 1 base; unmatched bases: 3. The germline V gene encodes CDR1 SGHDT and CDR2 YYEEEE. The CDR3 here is CASSLDGGGSYNEQFF. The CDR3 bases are TGTGCCAGCAGCTTGGACGGCGGGGGGTCCTACAATGAGCAGTTCTTC.

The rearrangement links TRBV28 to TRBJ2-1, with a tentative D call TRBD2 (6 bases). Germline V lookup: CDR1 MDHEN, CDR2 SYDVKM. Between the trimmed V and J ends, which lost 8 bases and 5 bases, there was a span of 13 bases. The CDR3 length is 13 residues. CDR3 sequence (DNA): TGTGCCAGCGGCAGGACTACAGACAATGAGCAGTTCTTC. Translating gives CASGRTTDNEQFF.

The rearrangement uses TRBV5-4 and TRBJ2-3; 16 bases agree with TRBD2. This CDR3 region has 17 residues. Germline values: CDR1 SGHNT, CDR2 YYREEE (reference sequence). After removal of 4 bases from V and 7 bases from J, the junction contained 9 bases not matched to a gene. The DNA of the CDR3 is TGTGCCAGCAGCCATGGGACTAGCGGGGGGGAGGGATATACGCAGTATTTT. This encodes CASSHGTSGGEGYTQYF. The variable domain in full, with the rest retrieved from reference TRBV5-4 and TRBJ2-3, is ETGVTQSPTHLIKTRGQQVTLRCSSQSGHNTVSWYQQALGQGPQFIFQYYREEENGRGNFPPRFSGLQFPNYSSELNVNALELDDSALYLCASSHGTSGGEGYTQYFGPGTRLTVL.

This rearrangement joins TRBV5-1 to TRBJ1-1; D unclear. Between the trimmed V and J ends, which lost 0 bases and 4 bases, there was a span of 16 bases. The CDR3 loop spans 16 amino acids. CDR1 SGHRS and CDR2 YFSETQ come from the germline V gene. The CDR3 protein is CASSLGGIDYRTEAFF. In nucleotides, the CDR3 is TGCGCCAGCAGCTTGGGTGGGATTGACTACCGCACTGAAGCTTTCTTT.

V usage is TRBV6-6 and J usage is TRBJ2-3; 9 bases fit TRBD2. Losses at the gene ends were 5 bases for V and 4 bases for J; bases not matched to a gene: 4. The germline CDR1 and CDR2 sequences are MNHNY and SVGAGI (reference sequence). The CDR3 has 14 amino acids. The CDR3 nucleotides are TGTGCCAGCAGTACCGCGGGGGGGCCAGATACGCAGTATTTT. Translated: CASSTAGGPDTQYF.

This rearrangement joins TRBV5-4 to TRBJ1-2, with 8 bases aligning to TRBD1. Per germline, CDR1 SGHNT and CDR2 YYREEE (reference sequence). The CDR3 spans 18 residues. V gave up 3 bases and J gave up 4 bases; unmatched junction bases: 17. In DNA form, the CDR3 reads TGTGCCAGCAGCTCACAAATCGATCCTACAGGGGGGATCTATGGCTACACCTTC. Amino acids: CASSSQIDPTGGIYGYTF.

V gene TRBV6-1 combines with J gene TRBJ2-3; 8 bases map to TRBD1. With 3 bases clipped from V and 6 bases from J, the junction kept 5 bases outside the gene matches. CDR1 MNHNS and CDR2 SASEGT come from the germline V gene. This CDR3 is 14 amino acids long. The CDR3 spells CASSEDRVMDTQYF. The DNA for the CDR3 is TGTGCCAGCAGTGAGGACAGGGTCATGGATACGCAGTATTTT.

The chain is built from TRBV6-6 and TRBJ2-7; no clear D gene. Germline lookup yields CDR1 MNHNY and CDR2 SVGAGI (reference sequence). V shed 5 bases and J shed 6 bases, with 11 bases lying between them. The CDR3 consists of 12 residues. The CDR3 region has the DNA TGTGCCAGCAGTCAATCAGGCCCCGAGCAGTACTTC. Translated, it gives CASSQSGPEQYF.